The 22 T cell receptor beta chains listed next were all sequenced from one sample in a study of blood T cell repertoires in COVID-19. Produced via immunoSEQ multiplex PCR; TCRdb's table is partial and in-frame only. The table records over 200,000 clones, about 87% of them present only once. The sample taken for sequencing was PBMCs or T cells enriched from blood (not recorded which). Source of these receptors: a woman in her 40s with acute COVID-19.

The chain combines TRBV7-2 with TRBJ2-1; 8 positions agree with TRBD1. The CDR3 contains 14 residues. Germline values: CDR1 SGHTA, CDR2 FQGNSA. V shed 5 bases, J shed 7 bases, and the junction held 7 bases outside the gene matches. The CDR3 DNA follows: TGTGCCAGCAGCCTCCGGACAGGGCTAAATGAGCAGTTCTTC. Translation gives CASSLRTGLNEQFF.

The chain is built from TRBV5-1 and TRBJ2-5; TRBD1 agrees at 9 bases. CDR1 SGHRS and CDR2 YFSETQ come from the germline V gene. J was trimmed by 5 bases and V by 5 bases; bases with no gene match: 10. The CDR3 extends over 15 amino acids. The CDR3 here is CASSFFGGTGETQYF. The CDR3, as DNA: TGCGCCAGCAGTTTTTTTGGGGGGACAGGGGAGACCCAGTACTTC.

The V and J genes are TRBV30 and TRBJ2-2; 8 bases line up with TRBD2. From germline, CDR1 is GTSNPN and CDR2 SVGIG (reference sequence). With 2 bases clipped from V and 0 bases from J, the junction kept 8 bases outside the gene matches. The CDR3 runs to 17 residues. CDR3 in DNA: TGTGCCTGGAGTACCCGGGGGGGAAGACCGAACACCGGGGAGCTGTTTTTT. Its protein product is CAWSTRGGRPNTGELFF.

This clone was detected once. CDR3 DNA sequence: TGCGCCAGCAGCTTGGCCCTAGCGAGTTCAATCACAGATACGCAGTATTTT. Protein: CASSLALASSITDTQYF. The chain links TRBV5-1 to TRBJ2-3, with D possibly TRBD2 on 6 matching bases. This CDR3 is built from 17 residues. Germline CDR1 is SGHRS and CDR2 is YFSETQ. Deletions cut 0 bases from V and 2 bases from J, with 16 bases between.

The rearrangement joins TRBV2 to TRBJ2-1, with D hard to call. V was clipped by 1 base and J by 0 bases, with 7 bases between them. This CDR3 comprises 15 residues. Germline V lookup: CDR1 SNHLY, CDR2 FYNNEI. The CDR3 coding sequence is TGTGCCAGCAGTGAAGTCAGGCCCTCCTACAATGAGCAGTTCTTC. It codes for CASSEVRPSYNEQFF.

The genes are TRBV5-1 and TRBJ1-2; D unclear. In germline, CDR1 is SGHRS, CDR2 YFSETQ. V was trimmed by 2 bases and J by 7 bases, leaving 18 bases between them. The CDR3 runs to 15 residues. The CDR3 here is CASSFLGSQDRGYTF. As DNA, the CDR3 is TGCGCCAGCAGCTTTCTGGGCAGCCAAGACCGTGGCTACACCTTC.

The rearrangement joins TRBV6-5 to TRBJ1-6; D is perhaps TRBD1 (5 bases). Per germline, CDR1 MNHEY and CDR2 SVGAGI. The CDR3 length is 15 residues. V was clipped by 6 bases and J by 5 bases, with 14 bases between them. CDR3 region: CASRAGIFDNSPLHF. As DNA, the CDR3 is TGTGCCAGCAGGGCAGGGATCTTCGATAATTCACCCCTCCACTTT.

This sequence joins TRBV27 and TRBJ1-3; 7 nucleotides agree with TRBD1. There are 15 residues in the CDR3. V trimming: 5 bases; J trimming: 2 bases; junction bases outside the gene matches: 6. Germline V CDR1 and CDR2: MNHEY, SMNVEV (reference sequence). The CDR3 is CASSTYQGAGNTIYF. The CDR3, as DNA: TGTGCCAGCAGTACATATCAGGGGGCTGGAAACACCATATATTTT.

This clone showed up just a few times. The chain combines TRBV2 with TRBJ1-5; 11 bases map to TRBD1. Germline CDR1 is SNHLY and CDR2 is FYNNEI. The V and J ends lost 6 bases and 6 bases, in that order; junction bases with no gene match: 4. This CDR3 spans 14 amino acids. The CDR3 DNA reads TGTGCCAGCAGGGGACAGGGGGAGTTTCAGCCCCAGCATTTT. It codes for CASRGQGEFQPQHF.

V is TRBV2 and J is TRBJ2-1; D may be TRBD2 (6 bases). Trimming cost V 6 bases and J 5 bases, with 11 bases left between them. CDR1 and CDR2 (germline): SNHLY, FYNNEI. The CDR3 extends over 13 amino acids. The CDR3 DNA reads TGTGCCAGCAGAAGGGACTCTAACAATGAGCAGTTCTTC. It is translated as CASRRDSNNEQFF.

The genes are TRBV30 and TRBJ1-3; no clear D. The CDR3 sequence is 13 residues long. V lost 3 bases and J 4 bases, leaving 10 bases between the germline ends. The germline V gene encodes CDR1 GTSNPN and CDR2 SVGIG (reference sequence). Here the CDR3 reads CAWRGGLGNTIYF. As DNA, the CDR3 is TGTGCCTGGAGAGGAGGTCTCGGAAACACCATATATTTT.

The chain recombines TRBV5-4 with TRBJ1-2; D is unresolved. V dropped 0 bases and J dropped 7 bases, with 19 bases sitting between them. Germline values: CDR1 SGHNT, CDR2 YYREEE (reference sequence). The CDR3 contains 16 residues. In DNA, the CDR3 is TGTGCCAGCAGCTTGGGCTCCGAGGAGGGCGGACGTGGCTACACCTTC. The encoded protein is CASSLGSEEGGRGYTF.

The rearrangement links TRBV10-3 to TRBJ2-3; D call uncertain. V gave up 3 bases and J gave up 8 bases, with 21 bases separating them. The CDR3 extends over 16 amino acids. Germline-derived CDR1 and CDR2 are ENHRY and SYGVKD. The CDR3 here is CAISESPRMGPGTQYF. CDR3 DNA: TGTGCCATCAGTGAATCGCCGAGGATGGGTCCCGGTACGCAGTATTTT.

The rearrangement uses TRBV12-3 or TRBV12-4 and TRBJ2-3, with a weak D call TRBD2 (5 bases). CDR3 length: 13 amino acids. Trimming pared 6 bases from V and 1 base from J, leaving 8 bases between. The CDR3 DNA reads TGTGCCAGCAGCATTAGCGGCACAGATACGCAGTATTTT. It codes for CASSISGTDTQYF.

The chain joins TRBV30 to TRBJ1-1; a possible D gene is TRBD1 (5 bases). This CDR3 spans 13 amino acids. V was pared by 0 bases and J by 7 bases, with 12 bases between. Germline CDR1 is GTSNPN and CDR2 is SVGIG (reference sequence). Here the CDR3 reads CAWSVVRASEAFF. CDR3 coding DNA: TGTGCCTGGAGTGTAGTCAGGGCTAGTGAAGCTTTCTTT.

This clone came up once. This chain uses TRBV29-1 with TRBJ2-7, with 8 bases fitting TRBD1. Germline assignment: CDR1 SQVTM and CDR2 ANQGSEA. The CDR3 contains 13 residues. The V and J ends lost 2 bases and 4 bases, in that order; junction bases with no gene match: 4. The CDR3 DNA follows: TGCAGCGTTGAATGGGGACAGGCGTACGAGCAGTACTTC. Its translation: CSVEWGQAYEQYF.

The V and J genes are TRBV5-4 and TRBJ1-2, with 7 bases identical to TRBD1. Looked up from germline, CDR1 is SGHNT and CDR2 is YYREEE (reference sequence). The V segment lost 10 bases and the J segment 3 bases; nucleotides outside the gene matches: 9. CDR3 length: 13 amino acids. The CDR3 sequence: CAGSQGTDYGYTF. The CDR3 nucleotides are TGTGCCGGATCACAGGGGACTGACTATGGCTACACCTTC.

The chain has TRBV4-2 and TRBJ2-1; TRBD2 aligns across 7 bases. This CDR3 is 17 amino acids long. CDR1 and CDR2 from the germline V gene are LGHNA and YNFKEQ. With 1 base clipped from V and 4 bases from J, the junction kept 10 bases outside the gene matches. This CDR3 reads CASSQGGTIKSYNEQFF. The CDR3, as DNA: TGTGCCAGCAGCCAAGGGGGGACTATTAAATCATACAATGAGCAGTTCTTC.

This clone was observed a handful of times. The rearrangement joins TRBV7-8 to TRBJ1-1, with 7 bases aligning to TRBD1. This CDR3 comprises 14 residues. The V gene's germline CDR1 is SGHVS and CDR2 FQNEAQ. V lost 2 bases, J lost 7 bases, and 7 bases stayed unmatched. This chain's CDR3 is CASSLFSRQGEAFF. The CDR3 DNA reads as TGTGCCAGCAGCTTATTTTCTAGACAGGGTGAAGCTTTCTTT.

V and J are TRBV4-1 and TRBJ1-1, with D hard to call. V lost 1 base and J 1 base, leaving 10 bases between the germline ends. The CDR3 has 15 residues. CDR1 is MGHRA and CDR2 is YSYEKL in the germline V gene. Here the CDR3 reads CASSQGRGSNTEAFF. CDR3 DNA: TGCGCCAGCAGCCAAGGTCGGGGATCGAACACTGAAGCTTTCTTT.

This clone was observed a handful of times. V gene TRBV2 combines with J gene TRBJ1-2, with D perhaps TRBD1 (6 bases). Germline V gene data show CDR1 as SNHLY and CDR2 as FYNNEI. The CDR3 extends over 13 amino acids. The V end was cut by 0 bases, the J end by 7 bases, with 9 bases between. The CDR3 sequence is CASSEAGAGGYTF. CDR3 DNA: TGTGCCAGCAGTGAAGCGGGGGCCGGTGGCTACACCTTC.

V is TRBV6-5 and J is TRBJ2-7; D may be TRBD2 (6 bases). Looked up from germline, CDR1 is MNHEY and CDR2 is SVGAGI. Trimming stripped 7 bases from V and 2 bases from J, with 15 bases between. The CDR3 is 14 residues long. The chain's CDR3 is CASKARTKAYEQYV. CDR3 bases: TGTGCCAGCAAGGCCCGGACTAAAGCCTACGAGCAGTACGTC.